The clone carrying this T cell receptor (beta chain) was observed many times. What it recognizes is unknown. V lost 6 bases, J lost 6 bases, and 7 bases lay in between. This CDR3 region has 11 residues. TCRdb recomputed calls from the 5' RACE reads with MiXCR, one row per CDR3 protein. The sample shows about 420,000 distinct CDR3 sequences, about a quarter of them seen only once. The data were obtained in a study of T-cell memory formation after mild COVID-19. Study-wide results and limits: Clones that shrank (day 15 to 85) were balanced CD4/CD8, whereas later expanders leaned CD4+.

This clonotype was sampled from an adult woman who had mild COVID-19 (a few samples of this study predate the infection). Cell type and time point are not known. The sequencing input was PBMCs or a T cell subset sorted from them (not recorded which). This chain joins TRBV12-3 or TRBV12-4 and TRBJ2-3; D not certain. The CDR3 region has the DNA TGTGCCAGCAGGGTGGGGGATACGCAGTATTTT. Translating gives CASRVGDTQYF.